Given below is one T cell receptor (beta chain) in context. Antigen: not known. This record comes from a study of T-cell reconstitution after alpha-beta-depleted transplantation in children. Study-wide findings and caveats: Most T-cell counts and diversity one year after the transplant came from T cells that were newly produced. Some patients' high day-60 TCRbeta diversity was attributed to recipient cells surviving conditioning. Several hundred expanded graft clones reportedly gave rise to the alpha-beta T cells present about two months after transplant.

Molecular barcoding with unique molecular identifiers was used for the TCRbeta library. Each CDR3 protein gets one entry after TCRdb re-called the PCR reads with MiXCR. The sample records 900,000 or so distinct CDR3 sequences, approximately 15% being singletons. The V end was cut by 7 bases, the J end by 1 base, with 14 bases between. The CDR3 runs 14 residues. The V gene's germline CDR1 is SEHNR and CDR2 FQNEAQ (reference sequence). The TCR sequence derives from a male patient under 18 who had a stem cell transplant for acute lymphoblastic leukemia, so the T cells may come from the graft donor. The rearrangement joins TRBV7-9 to TRBJ2-7; TRBD2 is a possible D gene (5 bases). The starting material was PBMCs, mostly from graft donor cells, obtained 360 days after TCRalphabeta/CD19-depleted stem cell transplant. The CDR3 DNA follows: TGTGCCAGCAACACCGGGATGCGGTCCTACGAGCAGTACTTC. Its translation: CASNTGMRSYEQYF.